This T cell receptor (beta chain) appears in the sequencing data of a study of blood T cell repertoires in COVID-19. Overall study context: Spain, Italy and the United States supplied samples that represented acute and convalescent COVID-19. T cells, B-cell-depleted T cells, or PBMCs provided the cDNA or gDNA that served as material.

Germline CDR1 and CDR2: LNHDA and SQIVND (reference sequence). The CDR3 has 14 residues. Trimming removed 7 bases at V and 5 bases at J, with 17 bases between. Generated by immunoSEQ multiplex PCR, the TCRdb table keeps only in-frame clones and is missing some. The table shows 160,000 or so clones, with around 89% occurring only once. Sequencing input: PBMCs or T cells enriched from blood (not recorded which). The sequence was obtained from a woman aged 50 to 60 who had recovered from COVID-19. The rearrangement joins TRBV19 to TRBJ1-2; D gene unclear. CDR3 coding DNA: TGTGCCAGTATTCCAGGAACCGCACCATATGGCTACACCTTC. It is translated as CASIPGTAPYGYTF.